These 21 T cell receptor beta chains came from one sample sequenced in a study of T-cell memory formation after mild COVID-19. TCRdb independently ran MiXCR on the 5' RACE reads; one entry per CDR3 protein. The table shows more than 300,000 distinct CDR3 sequences, with 14% occurring only once. Input material: PBMCs or a T cell subset sorted from them (not recorded which). These receptor sequences come from a man younger than 30 who had mild COVID-19 (a few samples of this study predate the infection). Cell type and time point are not known.

The chain combines TRBV6-5 with TRBJ1-2, with D perhaps TRBD1 (6 bases). V was pared by 0 bases and J by 4 bases, with 12 bases between. The CDR3 contains 15 residues. Germline V gives CDR1 MNHEY, CDR2 SVGAGI. CDR3 sequence (DNA): TGTGCCAGCAGTTACTCGGACAGCTCCCTCTATGGCTACACCTTC. Its translation is CASSYSDSSLYGYTF.

The genes are TRBV25-1 and TRBJ1-2; 8 bases are a match to TRBD1. The CDR3 is 15 residues long. Germline V CDR1 and CDR2: MGHDK, SYGVNS. J was trimmed by 6 bases and V by 1 base; bases with no gene match: 7. CDR3 sequence reads: CASSEWETGENGYTF. CDR3 nucleotide sequence: TGTGCCAGCAGTGAATGGGAGACAGGGGAGAATGGCTACACCTTC.

The chain is built from TRBV27 and TRBJ2-5; perhaps TRBD2 as D (5 bases). The CDR3 sequence is 14 residues long. The V gene lost 5 bases and the J gene lost 5 bases, with 15 bases spanning the gap. Germline assignment: CDR1 MNHEY and CDR2 SMNVEV (reference sequence). The CDR3 region is CASSRDWRGETQYF. CDR3 DNA: TGTGCCAGCAGTCGGGATTGGCGAGGGGAGACCCAGTACTTC.

This clonotype showed up just a few times. This CDR3 is CASSLMRQGFYNEQFF. The CDR3 DNA is TGTGCCAGCAGCTTAATGCGACAGGGGTTCTACAATGAGCAGTTCTTC. This chain uses TRBV11-2 with TRBJ2-1; 8 nucleotides match TRBD1. The trim removed 2 bases at V and 3 bases at J, leaving 6 bases unmatched. From germline, CDR1 is SGHAT and CDR2 FQNNGV. The CDR3 loop spans 16 amino acids.

This chain links TRBV20-1 with TRBJ2-3; D gene unclear. The V gene lost 8 bases and the J gene lost 2 bases, with 11 bases spanning the gap. Looked up from germline, CDR1 is DFQATT and CDR2 is SNEGSKA (reference sequence). The CDR3 consists of 12 residues. The CDR3, as DNA: TGCAGTTCCGGCTCCCTCACAGATACGCAGTATTTT. Residues: CSSGSLTDTQYF.

This clonotype was found a few times. The rearrangement uses TRBV20-1 and TRBJ2-7, with 8 bases that match TRBD2. The junction had 3 bases not matched to a gene; V was cut back by 0 bases and J by 2 bases. The V gene's germline CDR1 is DFQATT and CDR2 SNEGSKA (reference sequence). CDR3 length: 14 amino acids. The CDR3 DNA follows: TGCAGTGCTAGAGAAGCGGGGGTGACCTACGAGCAGTACGTC. Its protein product is CSAREAGVTYEQYV.

This clonotype was counted many times. The rearrangement links TRBV5-6 to TRBJ2-5; 11 bases align to TRBD2. Germline values: CDR1 SGHDT, CDR2 YYEEEE. V lost 5 bases and J lost 7; bases outside the gene matches: 10. This CDR3 is built from 15 residues. The CDR3 DNA sequence: TGTGCCAGCAGGTCAACTAGCGGGGGCTGGGGGACCCAGTACTTC. Translation gives CASRSTSGGWGTQYF.

Only a few counts were recorded for this clonotype. This rearrangement joins TRBV7-9 to TRBJ1-2; D remains unclear. From germline, CDR1 is SEHNR and CDR2 FQNEAQ (reference sequence). The germline V and J ends were trimmed by 0 bases and 1 base, with 9 bases remaining between them. This CDR3 region has 15 residues. CDR3 sequence: CASSLAVYNNYGYTF. CDR3 in DNA: TGTGCCAGCAGCTTAGCTGTTTACAATAACTATGGCTACACCTTC.

This sequence joins TRBV4-1 and TRBJ1-1; D uncertain. The CDR3 is 15 residues long. Trimming left V 4 bases short and J 5 bases short, with 17 bases between. CDR1 is MGHRA, CDR2 YSYEKL, per germline. The CDR3 is CASSRITDLGTEAFF. The DNA for the CDR3 is TGCGCCAGCAGCCGAATCACCGACCTGGGAACTGAAGCTTTCTTT.

This clonotype was picked up many times. The rearrangement links TRBV20-1 to TRBJ2-2; D tentatively reads TRBD1 or TRBD2 (7 bases each). With 6 bases removed from V and 2 bases from J, the gap between germline ends came to 25 bases. Germline-derived CDR1 and CDR2 are DFQATT and SNEGSKA (reference sequence). The CDR3 runs to 18 residues. The CDR3, as DNA: TGCAGTGCCCCCGTCGCAGGGGGGGGCCTGTATAACACCGGGGAGCTGTTTTTT. Translation: CSAPVAGGGLYNTGELFF.

This chain uses TRBV20-1 with TRBJ1-6; TRBD1 might be the D (5 bases). The V gene's germline CDR1 is DFQATT and CDR2 SNEGSKA (reference sequence). This CDR3 has 17 residues. The germline V and J ends were trimmed by 2 bases and 6 bases, with 20 bases remaining between them. The CDR3 sequence is CSARSYRIRVFNSPLHF. For the CDR3, the DNA is TGCAGTGCTAGATCCTACAGGATCAGGGTTTTTAATTCACCCCTCCACTTT.

The CDR3: CASSAGQGFTGELFF. For the CDR3, the DNA is TGTGCCAGCAGTGCGGGACAGGGTTTCACCGGGGAGCTGTTTTTT. The chain employs TRBV6-2 or TRBV6-3 and TRBJ2-2, with 9 bases fitting TRBD1. Germline V gives CDR1 MNHEY, CDR2 SVGEGT. The CDR3 length is 15 residues. V gave up 5 bases and J gave up 4 bases; unmatched junction bases: 5.

The gene calls are TRBV6-2 or TRBV6-3 and TRBJ1-4; 8 nucleotides agree with TRBD1. CDR1 and CDR2 from the germline V gene are MNHEY and SVGEGT. The V gene end was trimmed by 5 bases and the J gene end by 8 bases; junction bases not matched to a gene: 7. The CDR3 is 14 amino acids. The CDR3 sequence: CASSGQGLEEKLFF. The CDR3 DNA sequence: TGTGCCAGCAGTGGACAGGGCCTGGAAGAAAAACTGTTTTTT.

The CDR3 loop is CASSPMSGPSGTDTQYF. The DNA of the CDR3 is TGTGCCAGCAGTCCCATGTCGGGGCCGTCGGGCACAGATACGCAGTATTTT. The rearrangement uses TRBV28 and TRBJ2-3; D could derive from TRBD1 or TRBD2 (5 bases each). The CDR3 loop spans 17 amino acids. Germline V gene lookup returns CDR1 MDHEN and CDR2 SYDVKM. Trimming removed 5 bases at V and 1 base at J, with 19 bases between.

The chain has TRBV7-9 and TRBJ2-1; 7 positions agree with TRBD1. The V gene's germline CDR1 is SEHNR and CDR2 FQNEAQ (reference sequence). This CDR3 is built from 15 residues. Germline trimming cut 3 bases from V and 7 bases from J; bases unmatched to any gene: 9. The CDR3 region is CASSFTTGPTNEQFF. CDR3 nucleotide sequence: TGTGCCAGCAGCTTTACGACAGGGCCCACGAATGAGCAGTTCTTC.

This chain connects TRBV4-1 to TRBJ1-3, with TRBD1 as a possible D gene (6 bases). Germline CDR1 MGHRA, CDR2 YSYEKL. This CDR3 has 17 residues. V was pared by 0 bases and J by 4 bases, with 16 bases between. CDR3 sequence (DNA): TGCGCCAGCAGCCAAGATGGTTTGGGGGCGGAAGGAAACACCATATATTTT. It is translated as CASSQDGLGAEGNTIYF.

This clonotype was detected many times. As DNA, the CDR3 is TGTGCCAGCAGTTACCTGGGTGCAACTAATGAAAAACTGTTTTTT. It translates to CASSYLGATNEKLFF. The chain combines TRBV6-5 with TRBJ1-4; D is unresolved. The CDR3 runs 15 residues. The ends were cut back, 2 bases at V and 0 bases at J, with 7 bases in the middle. Germline-derived CDR1 and CDR2 are MNHEY and SVGAGI.

The gene calls are TRBV6-5 and TRBJ2-1; D call uncertain. This CDR3 comprises 14 residues. The germline CDR1 and CDR2 sequences are MNHEY and SVGAGI. The V gene lost 2 bases and the J gene lost 10 bases, with 15 bases spanning the gap. CDR3: CASSYAESVREQFF. The DNA of the CDR3 is TGTGCCAGCAGTTACGCAGAGTCGGTTAGGGAGCAGTTCTTC.

The chain links TRBV24-1 to TRBJ1-1; D is uncertain. The CDR3 sequence is 12 residues long. Germline CDR1 is KGHDR and CDR2 is SFDVKD. V was shortened by 4 bases and J by 4 bases, with 6 bases between the two germline ends. The CDR3, as DNA: TGTGCCACCAGTGACGTAGGCACTGAAGCTTTCTTT. Translation gives CATSDVGTEAFF.

This clonotype was picked up many times. V and J are TRBV5-4 and TRBJ2-1; 8 nucleotides line up with TRBD2. CDR1 SGHNT and CDR2 YYREEE come from the germline V gene (reference sequence). The trim removed 0 bases at V and 7 bases at J, leaving 12 bases unmatched. The CDR3 covers 17 residues. CDR3 residues: CASSLDGGGPVGNEQFF. The CDR3, as DNA: TGTGCCAGCAGCTTGGATGGCGGGGGGCCGGTCGGGAATGAGCAGTTCTTC.

In this sample, this clonotype turned up many times. The chain couples TRBV20-1 to TRBJ1-4; 11 bases align to TRBD1. The CDR3 length is 13 residues. Trimming cost V 6 bases and J 7 bases; bases outside gene matches: 4. Germline V lookup: CDR1 DFQATT, CDR2 SNEGSKA (reference sequence). The CDR3 region has the DNA TGCAGTGCCCCCGGGACAGGGGGTGAAAAACTGTTTTTT. Protein product: CSAPGTGGEKLFF.